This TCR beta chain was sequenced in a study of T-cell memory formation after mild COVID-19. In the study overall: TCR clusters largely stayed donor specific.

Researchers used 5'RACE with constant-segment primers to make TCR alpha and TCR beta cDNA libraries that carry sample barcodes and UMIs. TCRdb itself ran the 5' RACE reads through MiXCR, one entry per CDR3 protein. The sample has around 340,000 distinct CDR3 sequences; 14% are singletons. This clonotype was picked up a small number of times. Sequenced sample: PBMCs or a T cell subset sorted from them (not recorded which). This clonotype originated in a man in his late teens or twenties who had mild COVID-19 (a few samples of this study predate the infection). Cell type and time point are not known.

The CDR3 DNA reads TGTGCCAGCAGCCAAGGCCAGGCTGAAGCTTTCTTT. Translating gives CASSQGQAEAFF. The J gene is TRBJ1-1, the V gene TRBV3-1; unclear D gene. This CDR3 has 12 amino acids. Trimming cost V 1 base and J 6 bases, with 6 bases left between them. Germline V gene data show CDR1 as LGHDT and CDR2 as YNNKEL (reference sequence).